Presented here are 13 T cell receptor beta chains from one specimen sequenced in a study of T-cell memory formation after mild COVID-19. Each CDR3 protein is one row after TCRdb ran MiXCR on the 5' RACE reads. The data hold 100,000 to 130,000 distinct CDR3 sequences, with roughly a sixth observed a single time. Material: PBMCs or a T cell subset sorted from them (not recorded which). The receptors were sampled from a man aged 18 to 30 who had mild COVID-19 (a few samples of this study predate the infection). Cell type and time point are not known.

This clonotype has just a few counts. The chain couples TRBV9 to TRBJ2-1; tentatively, D is TRBD2 (6 bases). V was trimmed by 2 bases and J by 10 bases, leaving 13 bases between them. The germline gives CDR1 SGDLS, CDR2 YYNGEE. CDR3 length: 13 amino acids. This CDR3 is CASSVNPGDEQFF. In DNA form, the CDR3 reads TGTGCCAGCAGCGTTAACCCGGGAGACGAGCAGTTCTTC.

This clonotype has more than one count but fewer than ten. The V gene is TRBV4-2, the J gene TRBJ2-5; 12 nucleotides align to TRBD2. Germline CDR1 and CDR2: LGHNA and YNFKEQ. The junction had 14 bases not matched to a gene; V was cut back by 5 bases and J by 4 bases. The CDR3 runs to 18 residues. CDR3 amino acids: CASSKLQASGGEGETQYF. DNA for the CDR3: TGTGCCAGCAGCAAACTTCAGGCTAGCGGGGGGGAAGGAGAGACCCAGTACTTC.

This chain uses TRBV12-3 or TRBV12-4 with TRBJ1-5, with no clear D. V was clipped by 8 bases and J by 0 bases, with 8 bases between them. There are 13 residues in the CDR3. Here the CDR3 reads CASQADSNQPQHF. CDR3 in DNA: TGTGCCAGCCAGGCCGATAGCAATCAGCCCCAGCATTTT.

The chain joins TRBV12-3 or TRBV12-4 to TRBJ2-7, with a tentative D call TRBD1 (5 bases). V lost 4 bases, J lost 2 bases, and 9 bases lay in between. This CDR3 spans 13 amino acids. The CDR3 sequence: CASSWGGPYEQYF. CDR3 nucleotide sequence: TGTGCCAGCAGTTGGGGCGGACCCTACGAGCAGTACTTC.

A few counts support this clonotype. V usage is TRBV7-2 and J usage is TRBJ2-3; no definite D call. The CDR3 has 12 amino acids. Per germline, CDR1 SGHTA and CDR2 FQGNSA. Trimming cost V 3 bases and J 6 bases, with 7 bases left between them. The CDR3 reads CASSFNRDTQYF. The CDR3 DNA reads TGTGCCAGCAGCTTTAATCGGGATACGCAGTATTTT.

This clonotype was recorded a few times. V gene TRBV5-1 combines with J gene TRBJ2-5, with D possibly being TRBD1 or TRBD2 (5 bases each). This CDR3 has 15 residues. Germline CDR1 reads SGHRS; CDR2 reads YFSETQ. V shed 4 bases and J shed 2 bases, with 15 bases lying between them. CDR3 DNA sequence: TGCGCCAGCAGCCCCCAAACGGGACGACAAGAGACCCAGTACTTC. Residues: CASSPQTGRQETQYF.

There are a few counts of this clonotype. The rearrangement links TRBV7-8 to TRBJ2-1; D gene unclear. CDR1 is SGHVS, CDR2 FQNEAQ, per germline. The CDR3 has 15 amino acids. V was cut by 7 bases and J by 3 bases, with 16 bases left in between. The CDR3 spells CASTGIVGNYNEQFF. The DNA of the CDR3 is TGTGCCAGCACTGGAATCGTGGGCAACTACAATGAGCAGTTCTTC.

CDR3 region: CASSQQSAEQYV. CDR3 bases: TGTGCCAGCAGCCAACAGTCGGCCGAGCAGTACGTC. The chain joins TRBV11-2 to TRBJ2-7, with no clear D. This CDR3 comprises 12 residues. Per the germline V gene, CDR1 is SGHAT and CDR2 is FQNNGV. V lost 5 bases and J lost 6, with 11 bases in between.

V gene TRBV20-1 combines with J gene TRBJ2-1; no definite D call. V lost 0 bases and J 5 bases, leaving 8 bases between the germline ends. This CDR3 is built from 13 residues. Germline V gene lookup returns CDR1 DFQATT and CDR2 SNEGSKA (reference sequence). CDR3 protein: CSARDPSHNEQFF. CDR3 DNA: TGCAGTGCTAGAGATCCCTCGCACAATGAGCAGTTCTTC.

This clonotype came up many times. The genes are TRBV10-3 and TRBJ2-1, with 9 bases lining up with TRBD1. The V segment lost 3 bases and the J segment 0 bases; nucleotides outside the gene matches: 6. There are 17 residues in the CDR3. Per germline, CDR1 ENHRY and CDR2 SYGVKD. The CDR3 nucleotides are TGTGCCATCAGTGAAATGACAGGGGGAGACTCCTACAATGAGCAGTTCTTC. Translated, it gives CAISEMTGGDSYNEQFF.

The chain joins TRBV12-3 or TRBV12-4 to TRBJ1-1, with 9 bases lining up with TRBD1. The length of the CDR3 is 17 residues. The V segment lost 6 bases and the J segment 6 bases; nucleotides outside the gene matches: 17. CDR3 protein: CASRPTGGGGRVSEAFF. Here the CDR3 DNA reads TGTGCCAGCAGGCCTACAGGGGGCGGAGGACGGGTCTCTGAAGCTTTCTTT.

This chain uses TRBV11-3 with TRBJ2-1; D is perhaps TRBD1 or TRBD2 (5 bases each). The CDR3 covers 15 residues. In germline, CDR1 is SGHNT, CDR2 YENEEA. Trimming shortened V by 1 base and J by 8 bases, and 15 bases separated the two germline ends. The DNA for the CDR3 is TGTGCCAGCAGCTTAGGTAGGGGAAGGGGAGATGAGCAGTTCTTC. Residues: CASSLGRGRGDEQFF. The full variable domain, in which reference TRBV11-3 and TRBJ2-1 provide the parts outside the CDR3, is EAGVVQSPRYKIIEKKQPVAFWCNPISGHNTLYWYLQNLGQGPELLIRYENEEAVDDSQLPKDRFSAERLKGVDSTLKIQPAELGDSAVYLCASSLGRGRGDEQFFGPGTRLTVL.

This clonotype was counted between two and nine times. The rearrangement uses TRBV20-1 and TRBJ2-3; unclear D gene. The V gene's germline CDR1 is DFQATT and CDR2 SNEGSKA (reference sequence). The CDR3 loop spans 12 amino acids. V lost 3 bases and J 4 bases, leaving 8 bases between the germline ends. CDR3 in DNA: TGCAGTGCTAGTAACAGCGCAGATACGCAGTATTTT. It codes for CSASNSADTQYF.